The 26 T cell receptor beta chains given below trace back to one sample, sequenced in a study of cytomegalovirus exposure and HLA in healthy donors listed by TCRdb under 2017. Library preparation employed the immunoSEQ multiplex PCR assay. The multiplex PCR relied on a mix of 60 forward primers for TCR Vbeta segments and 13 reverse primers for TCR Jbeta segments. The immuneACCESS repertoire file appears here via TCRdb, limited to in-frame rearrangements. These files lack a portion of the clones; in checked studies, under half of the deficit traces to unresolved V genes, and the cause of the others is not known. Counted in this sample were hundreds of thousands of clones; approximately 90% of them appeared once. The ten most abundant clones make up around 1% of the sample. Sequencing was performed on PBMCs. The receptors come from a woman younger than 30 in good health and CMV-seronegative.

The chain couples TRBV15 to TRBJ1-1; D is uncertain. CDR1 is LNHNV, CDR2 YYDKDF, per germline (reference sequence). The CDR3 is 13 residues long. V was shortened by 1 base and J by 6 bases, with 9 bases between the two germline ends. The CDR3 is CATSRGIEAEAFF. For the CDR3, the DNA is TGTGCCACCAGCAGAGGGATTGAGGCTGAAGCTTTCTTT.

The CDR3 loop is CAMGELAGNEQFF. Here the CDR3 DNA reads TGCGCCATGGGAGAACTAGCTGGTAATGAGCAGTTCTTC. This sequence joins TRBV10-2 and TRBJ2-1; D is possibly TRBD2 (6 bases). CDR1 is WSHSY and CDR2 is SAAADI in the germline V gene. This CDR3 has 13 amino acids. Trimming removed 10 bases at V and 7 bases at J, with 17 bases between.

The chain joins TRBV4-3 to TRBJ1-1; D not resolved. Germline V gives CDR1 LGHNA, CDR2 YSLEER. The CDR3 covers 13 residues. The V gene lost 2 bases and the J gene lost 9 bases, with 13 bases spanning the gap. The CDR3 DNA reads TGCGCCAGCAGCCAAAACCCCTCCGGTCAAGCTTTCTTT. This sequence encodes CASSQNPSGQAFF.

This chain's CDR3 is CASSLAFYWAGDTDTQYF. The CDR3 nucleotides read TGTGCCAGCAGCTTAGCATTCTATTGGGCAGGGGACACAGATACGCAGTATTTT. The genes are TRBV7-2 and TRBJ2-3, with D maybe TRBD1 (6 bases). This CDR3 region has 18 residues. V dropped 0 bases and J dropped 2 bases, with 18 bases sitting between them. From germline, CDR1 is SGHTA and CDR2 FQGNSA. The variable domain in full, completed from reference TRBV7-2 and TRBJ2-3, reads GAGVSQSPSNKVTEKGKDVELRCDPISGHTALYWYRQSLGQGLEFLIYFQGNSAPDKSGLPSDRFSAERTGGSVSTLTIQRTQQEDSAVYLCASSLAFYWAGDTDTQYFGPGTRLTVL.

The chain uses TRBV4-1 and TRBJ1-6; D is unclear. The V end lost 4 bases, the J end lost 10 bases, and 11 bases lay between the germline ends. CDR3 length: 13 amino acids. The germline V gene has CDR1 MGHRA and CDR2 YSYEKL. CDR3 in DNA: TGCGCCAGCAGCCCTTACAGTGGATCACCCCTCCACTTT. It codes for CASSPYSGSPLHF.

The rearrangement uses TRBV11-3 and TRBJ2-7; 9 bases align to TRBD1. Looked up from germline, CDR1 is SGHNT and CDR2 is YENEEA. V dropped 4 bases and J dropped 3; count of bases not matched to a gene: 1. CDR3 length: 13 amino acids. The CDR3, as DNA: TGTGCCAGCAGCTCGGGACAGGGCTACGAGCAGTACTTC. Translation gives CASSSGQGYEQYF.

The chain links TRBV7-8 to TRBJ2-6, with D unclear. The CDR3 contains 18 residues. The V and J ends lost 1 base and 0 bases respectively, with 13 bases between them. The germline V gene has CDR1 SGHVS and CDR2 FQNEAQ. The CDR3 loop is CASSLGARRVSGANVLTF. CDR3 bases: TGTGCCAGCAGCTTAGGAGCCCGTCGGGTCTCTGGGGCCAACGTCCTGACTTTC.

The chain combines TRBV5-4 with TRBJ1-1; no reliable D call. Germline values: CDR1 SGHNT, CDR2 YYREEE (reference sequence). V lost 1 base and J lost 5, with 6 bases in between. The CDR3 totals 12 residues. The CDR3: CASSLRETEAFF. The DNA for the CDR3 is TGTGCCAGCAGCTTGAGAGAAACTGAAGCTTTCTTT.

The chain links TRBV5-1 to TRBJ2-7; D is unresolved. The germline V gene has CDR1 SGHRS and CDR2 YFSETQ. The germline V and J ends were trimmed by 3 bases and 0 bases, with 13 bases remaining between them. This CDR3 is 15 amino acids long. The CDR3 spells CASSSLSLSSYEQYF. CDR3 in DNA: TGCGCCAGCAGCTCCCTTTCGCTGAGCTCCTACGAGCAGTACTTC.

V and J are TRBV7-9 and TRBJ2-7, with D hard to call. The CDR3 sequence is 15 residues long. The germline V gene encodes CDR1 SEHNR and CDR2 FQNEAQ (reference sequence). V was cut by 5 bases and J by 0 bases, with 14 bases left in between. For the CDR3, the DNA is TGTGCCAGCAGCCCGCCTCTGAGAAGCTCCTACGAGCAGTACTTC. The encoded protein is CASSPPLRSSYEQYF.

This rearrangement joins TRBV4-1 to TRBJ2-7; a possible D gene is TRBD2 (7 bases). The CDR3 is 16 residues long. CDR1 and CDR2 (germline): MGHRA, YSYEKL. V lost 0 bases, J lost 4 bases, and 16 bases lay in between. CDR3 coding DNA: TGCGCCAGCAGCCAAGATCTAGGGGGGGCGGGTTACGAGCAGTACTTC. Protein: CASSQDLGGAGYEQYF.

The chain joins TRBV5-1 to TRBJ1-1; 7 bases map to TRBD1. Germline CDR1 reads SGHRS; CDR2 reads YFSETQ. This CDR3 spans 15 amino acids. V trimming: 4 bases; J trimming: 1 base; junction bases outside the gene matches: 7. This CDR3 is CASSQKTGTNTEAFF. The CDR3 DNA reads TGCGCCAGCAGCCAAAAGACAGGGACGAACACTGAAGCTTTCTTT.

The J gene is TRBJ2-7, the V gene TRBV27; 11 bases are a match to TRBD2. Germline V gives CDR1 MNHEY, CDR2 SMNVEV (reference sequence). The junction had 3 bases not matched to a gene; V was cut back by 6 bases and J by 2 bases. This CDR3 spans 14 amino acids. CDR3 residues: CASSRGLAAYEQYF. The DNA of the CDR3 is TGTGCCAGCAGCCGGGGACTAGCGGCCTACGAGCAGTACTTC.

The V call is TRBV28, the J call TRBJ1-2; 7 bases fit TRBD1. The CDR3 has 14 amino acids. The trim removed 2 bases at V and 3 bases at J, leaving 3 bases unmatched. The V gene's germline CDR1 is MDHEN and CDR2 SYDVKM. This CDR3 is CASSLTGQYYGYTF. The DNA of the CDR3 is TGTGCCAGCAGTTTAACGGGACAGTACTATGGCTACACCTTC.

The DNA for the CDR3 is TGTGCCAGCAGTTTGATAGCGGGGGGGCCCCATTATACGCAGTATTTT. This sequence encodes CASSLIAGGPHYTQYF. The rearrangement links TRBV27 to TRBJ2-3; 11 bases line up with TRBD2. Germline CDR1 is MNHEY and CDR2 is SMNVEV (reference sequence). After removal of 3 bases from V and 7 bases from J, the junction contained 9 bases not matched to a gene. The CDR3 length is 16 residues.

The rearrangement joins TRBV5-1 to TRBJ2-5; no firm D call. Germline V gene data show CDR1 as SGHRS and CDR2 as YFSETQ. The CDR3 length is 13 residues. Trimming cost V 0 bases and J 4 bases, with 7 bases left between them. CDR3 loop: CASSLVYPETQYF. In DNA, the CDR3 is TGCGCCAGCAGCTTGGTCTATCCAGAGACCCAGTACTTC. Combining the CDR3 with reference TRBV5-1 and TRBJ2-5 gives the whole variable domain KAGVTQTPRYLIKTRGQQVTLSCSPISGHRSVSWYQQTPGQGLQFLFEYFSETQRNKGNFPGRFSGRQFSNSRSEMNVSTLELGDSALYLCASSLVYPETQYFGPGTRLLVL.

CDR3 sequence (DNA): TGTGCCAGCAGCAAAGCGCGCCAGGGAACGGATTATAGCAATCAGCCCCAGCATTTT. Its translation is CASSKARQGTDYSNQPQHF. The chain is built from TRBV21-1 and TRBJ1-5; TRBD1 is the table's D call, not checked against the DNA. TRBV21-1 is a pseudogene. This CDR3 has 19 residues.

This rearrangement joins TRBV11-3 to TRBJ2-2, with 9 bases fitting TRBD2. CDR1 is SGHNT, CDR2 YENEEA, per germline. This CDR3 comprises 16 residues. Trimming took 1 base from V and 4 from J; bases not matched to a gene: 4. The CDR3 coding sequence is TGTGCCAGCAGCTTAGTTAGCGGGAGAGGCACCGGGGAGCTGTTTTTT. Its translation: CASSLVSGRGTGELFF.

The chain carries TRBV7-2 and TRBJ2-5, with a possible D match to TRBD2 (6 bases). The germline gives CDR1 SGHTA, CDR2 FQGNSA. V gave up 4 bases and J gave up 3 bases, with 18 bases separating them. The CDR3 length is 16 residues. In DNA, the CDR3 is TGTGCCAGCAGCTACGGGGCGGGTAGCGGAAAAGAGACCCAGTACTTC. It yields the protein CASSYGAGSGKETQYF.

The chain combines TRBV28 with TRBJ2-2; 7 bases fit TRBD1. The CDR3 covers 18 residues. The germline V gene encodes CDR1 MDHEN and CDR2 SYDVKM. Trimming removed 1 base from V and 0 bases from J; junction bases left unmatched: 8. The CDR3 DNA reads TGTGCCAGCAGTTTATCCATATGGACAGGAGCGAACACCGGGGAGCTGTTTTTT. Residues: CASSLSIWTGANTGELFF.

The chain employs TRBV5-1 and TRBJ2-1, with 11 bases identical to TRBD1. The CDR3 spans 18 residues. Germline CDR1 is SGHRS and CDR2 is YFSETQ. Trimming cost V 0 bases and J 4 bases; bases outside gene matches: 9. As DNA, the CDR3 is TGCGCCAGCAGCTTGGTGCGGACAGGGGGCGTATGGTACAATGAGCAGTTCTTC. Translation: CASSLVRTGGVWYNEQFF.

This clone was seen a single time. The chain uses TRBV30 and TRBJ2-7; TRBD1 might be the D (5 bases). Trimming took off 0 bases at V and 2 bases at J, with 14 bases between the two ends. Germline V gene sequence: CDR1 GTSNPN, CDR2 SVGIG (reference sequence). There are 15 residues in the CDR3. CDR3 nucleotides: TGTGCCTGGAGTGTTAAAGGGGCCACACCCTACGAGCAGTACTTC. Residues: CAWSVKGATPYEQYF.

This clone was recorded only once. This CDR3 is CASLLPQWAKNIQYF. The CDR3 bases are TGTGCCAGCCTTCTTCCCCAGTGGGCCAAAAACATTCAGTACTTC. The chain is built from TRBV4-2 and TRBJ2-4; no definite D call. CDR1 LGHNA and CDR2 YNFKEQ come from the germline V gene. V lost 8 bases, J lost 1 base, and 15 bases lay in between. This CDR3 has 15 residues.

The rearrangement joins TRBV5-6 to TRBJ1-2, with a possible D match to TRBD1 (6 bases). CDR1 SGHDT and CDR2 YYEEEE come from the germline V gene. The CDR3 has 14 amino acids. V lost 2 bases, J lost 4 bases, and 12 bases lay in between. In nucleotides, the CDR3 is TGTGCCAGCAGCTTCCCGGGCAGGGGCTATGGCTACACCTTC. As protein: CASSFPGRGYGYTF.

The chain links TRBV4-3 to TRBJ2-2; TRBD2 is a possible D gene (6 bases). The CDR3 is made up of 16 amino acids. Deletions cut 0 bases from V and 6 bases from J, with 14 bases between. Germline CDR1 is LGHNA and CDR2 is YSLEER. The CDR3 region is CASSQDRASAPGELFF. The DNA of the CDR3 is TGCGCCAGCAGCCAAGATCGCGCTAGCGCCCCCGGGGAGCTGTTTTTT.

This clone was detected only a few times. V and J are TRBV5-1 and TRBJ2-2; 9 bases align to TRBD1. J lost 7 bases, V lost 2 bases, and 6 bases had no gene match. In germline, CDR1 is SGHRS, CDR2 YFSETQ. The CDR3 has 15 residues. The CDR3, as DNA: TGCGCCAGCAGCTTAACAGGGGGCTCTAGCGGGGAGCTGTTTTTT. Translating gives CASSLTGGSSGELFF.